Listed here are 14 T cell receptor beta chains from one sample, sequenced in a study of T cell clonality in common variable immunodeficiency. Findings of the study overall: Fewer deletions and N-nucleotide insertions were reportedly seen in common variable immunodeficiency TCR beta sequences.

Libraries were prepared by immunoSEQ multiplex PCR; TCRdb keeps only in-frame clonotypes and omits some of them. Sampling found around 24,000 clones, none seen once. Antigens for these TCRs are unknown. The sample was peripheral blood mononuclear cells. Source of these receptors: a human donor with common variable immunodeficiency.

This clone has a count of ten or more. Read data end 3 residues before the CDR3 end; the end is taken from the germline J gene. V gene TRBV19 combines with J gene TRBJ2-1; D is perhaps TRBD1 (6 bases). From germline, CDR1 is LNHDA and CDR2 SQIVND (reference sequence). The CDR3 is made up of 15 amino acids. Trimming shortened V by 6 bases and J by 1 base, and 13 bases separated the two germline ends. This CDR3 reads CASRGRDTSYNEQFF. The sequenced CDR3 bases are TGTGCCAGTAGGGGCCGGGACACATCCTACAATGAG.

This clone was counted many times. CDR3 region: CASSIRQGREKLFF. The sequenced CDR3 bases are TGTGCCAGTAGTATAAGACAGGGGCGAGAAAAA. J is TRBJ1-4 and V is TRBV19; 8 bases are shared with TRBD1. The read falls 3 residues short of the CDR3 end, and the missing part is taken from the germline J gene. The CDR3 runs to 14 residues. With 2 bases clipped from V and 8 bases from J, the junction kept 4 bases outside the gene matches. Germline CDR1 is LNHDA and CDR2 is SQIVND (reference sequence).

This clone was observed a few times. The read comes to an end 3 residues before the CDR3 does, leaving the germline J gene to fill in the end. The chain recombines TRBV29-1 with TRBJ2-7, with D possibly being TRBD1 (8 bases). The germline V gene has CDR1 SQVTM and CDR2 ANQGSEA. V was trimmed by 7 bases and J by 1 base, leaving 14 bases between them. This CDR3 region has 13 residues. The CDR3 spells CSAQGGGSYEQYF. The CDR3 bases that were read are TGCAGCGCACAGGGGGGGGGTTCCTACGAG.

Only a few counts were recorded for this clone. Sequencing ends 3 residues short of the CDR3 end; the germline J gene provides the rest. The gene calls are TRBV7-2 and TRBJ1-2; tentative D call: TRBD1 (5 bases). The germline CDR1 and CDR2 sequences are SGHTA and FQGNSA. V lost 1 base and J lost 5, with 14 bases in between. The CDR3 consists of 15 residues. CDR3 DNA (partial): TGTGCCAGCAGCTTAGGTTCGGGGGTGGCTTATGGC. This translates into CASSLGSGVAYG. Given in full, the CDR3 is CASSLGSGVAYGYTF.

Points on this clone: The CDR3 goes on 3 residues after the read ends, and that part is filled in from the germline J gene. V and J are TRBV7-9 and TRBJ1-6; 9 nucleotides align to TRBD1. Germline CDR1 is SEHNR and CDR2 is FQNEAQ (reference sequence). The CDR3 is 13 amino acids. The sequenced CDR3 bases are TGTGCCAGCGCTGGGGACAGGGCCTCAGCC. Translation: CASAGDRASA. The CDR3 in its entirety is CASAGDRASALHF.

Remarks on this clone: Read sequence stops 3 residues before the CDR3 end, and the germline J gene provides the missing end. V and J are TRBV5-1 and TRBJ2-1; TRBD2 agrees at 8 bases. The CDR3 runs 20 residues. CDR1 and CDR2 (germline): SGHRS, YFSETQ. Germline trimming cut 4 bases from V and 4 bases from J; bases unmatched to any gene: 22. The CDR3 loop reads CASSPRYVKQAGAEYNEQFF. CDR3 bases read: TGCGCCAGCAGCCCAAGATACGTAAAACAAGCGGGAGCCGAATACAATGAG.

This clone has at least ten counts. The CDR3 extends 3 residues past the end of the read, so its final part is completed from the germline J gene. V gene TRBV6-4 combines with J gene TRBJ2-2; 9 nucleotides line up with TRBD2. Germline CDR1 and CDR2: MRHNA and SNTAGT. CDR3 size: 12 residues. Germline trimming cut 8 bases from V and 6 bases from J; bases unmatched to any gene: 1. CDR3 residues: CASRGGAGELFF. CDR3 DNA (partial): TGTGCCAGCCGCGGGGGGGCCGGGGAG.

A note on this clone: At one of its ends the junction is not consistent with the germline gene, which may arise from a read error. The CDR3: CVSRTTQRATDTQYF. Incomplete CDR3 DNA: TGTGTCAGCAGAACGACCCAGCGGGCCACAGATACG. The chain joins TRBV7-9 to TRBJ2-3; possible D gene TRBD2, 6 bases. The read comes to an end 3 residues before the CDR3 does, leaving the germline J gene to fill in the end. Germline V gene data show CDR1 as SEHNR and CDR2 as FQNEAQ (reference sequence). This CDR3 comprises 15 residues.

Note on this clone: The CDR3 end lies 3 residues beyond the end of the read and is filled in from the germline J gene. The chain combines TRBV6-2 or TRBV6-3 with TRBJ2-1, with 11 nucleotides matching TRBD2. V lost 2 bases to trimming and J lost 8 bases; unmatched junction nucleotides: 8. The CDR3 spans 16 residues. Per the germline V gene, CDR1 is MNHEY and CDR2 is SVGEGT. CDR3 DNA, as far as it was read: TGTGCCAGCAGTTACACCACTAGCGGGAGCTTCTATGAG. This codes for CASSYTTSGSFYE. The full CDR3 reads CASSYTTSGSFYEQFF.

Concerning this clone: With the read ending 3 residues before the CDR3 end, the germline J gene is used to fill in that end. The V call is TRBV11-1, the J call TRBJ2-1; tentative D call: TRBD2 (6 bases). The germline gives CDR1 SGHAT, CDR2 FQDESV (reference sequence). V lost 1 base to trimming and J lost 6 bases, with 10 bases between them. This CDR3 region has 14 residues. This CDR3 is CASSLETRSNEQFF. CDR3 DNA (partial): TGTGCCAGCAGCTTAGAGACTAGGTCCAATGAG.

As for this clone: The CDR3 extends 3 residues past the end of the read, so its final part is completed from the germline J gene. The chain employs TRBV30 and TRBJ2-5; 8 bases match TRBD2. Germline CDR1 is GTSNPN and CDR2 is SVGIG (reference sequence). V was clipped by 6 bases and J by 4 bases; unmatched bases: 13. The CDR3 has 15 residues. The sequenced CDR3 bases are TGTGCCTGCCAGGCTGTGGCGGGAGGTTCAGAGACC. Its translation: CACQAVAGGSET. The full-length CDR3 reads as CACQAVAGGSETQYF. The whole variable domain, remainder taken from reference TRBV30 and TRBJ2-5, is SQTIHQWPATLVQPVGSPLSLECTVEGTSNPNLYWYRQAAGRGLQLLFYSVGIGQISSEVPQNLSASRPQDRQFILSSKKLLLSDSGFYLCACQAVAGGSETQYFGPGTRLLVL.

This clone came up a few times. The read ends 3 residues before the CDR3 terminus; that terminus is restored from the germline J gene. The chain has TRBV20-1 and TRBJ1-5; tentatively, D is TRBD1 (6 bases). V lost 6 bases and J 6 bases, leaving 18 bases between the germline ends. In germline, CDR1 is DFQATT, CDR2 SNEGSKA (reference sequence). The CDR3 has 14 amino acids. The sequenced CDR3 bases are TGCAGTGCCGTCCAGGGGACCCCTCTTCAGCCC. This encodes CSAVQGTPLQP. The full CDR3 protein reads CSAVQGTPLQPQHF.

This clone has just a few counts. The CDR3 goes on 3 residues after the read ends, and that part is filled in from the germline J gene. The chain carries TRBV19 and TRBJ1-5; TRBD1 matches 10 bases. The CDR3 has 16 residues. J was trimmed by 1 base and V by 3 bases; bases with no gene match: 3. Germline V lookup: CDR1 LNHDA, CDR2 SQIVND (reference sequence). The part of the CDR3 DNA that was read is TGTGCCAGTAGTATTAAGGGACAGGGGAGCAATCAGCCC. It codes for CASSIKGQGSNQP. The whole CDR3 sequence reads CASSIKGQGSNQPQHF.

This clone came up a few times. The read terminates 3 residues ahead of where the CDR3 ends, so the germline J gene completes it. The V gene is TRBV5-1, the J gene TRBJ2-7, with 7 nucleotides matching TRBD1. This CDR3 is 14 amino acids long. Germline CDR1 is SGHRS and CDR2 is YFSETQ. V gave up 2 bases and J gave up 2 bases; unmatched junction bases: 4. Incomplete CDR3 DNA: TGCGCCAGCAGCTTAACCGGGACAGCCTACGAG. This sequence encodes CASSLTGTAYE. The whole CDR3 reads CASSLTGTAYEQYF.